These 29 T cell receptor beta chains were sequenced from one sample in a study of T-cell reconstitution after alpha-beta-depleted transplantation in children. The TCRbeta library was prepared with unique molecular identifiers. TCRdb itself ran the PCR reads through MiXCR, one entry per CDR3 protein. In the table there are 550,000 to 800,000 distinct CDR3 sequences, roughly 14% of which are singletons. The material was PBMCs, obtained before TCRalphabeta/CD19-depleted stem cell transplant. The receptors derive from a girl aged 2 to 10 with congenital amegakaryocytic thrombocytopenia, due to receive a stem cell transplant.

The rearrangement joins TRBV20-1 to TRBJ2-1, with TRBD2 matching 10 bases. V shed 5 bases, J shed 0 bases, and the junction held 7 bases outside the gene matches. Germline assignment: CDR1 DFQATT and CDR2 SNEGSKA (reference sequence). The CDR3 has 16 amino acids. CDR3 residues: CSAGSSGSPSYNEQFF. The CDR3 nucleotides read TGCAGTGCTGGATCTAGCGGGAGTCCCTCCTACAATGAGCAGTTCTTC.

This clonotype was seen many times. This chain links TRBV5-1 with TRBJ2-2; D unresolved. Looked up from germline, CDR1 is SGHRS and CDR2 is YFSETQ. V dropped 7 bases and J dropped 6 bases, with 7 bases sitting between them. This CDR3 contains 11 residues. This CDR3 is CASSIAGELFF. The CDR3 DNA reads as TGCGCCAGCTCTATTGCCGGGGAGCTGTTTTTT.

This clonotype appeared many times. The genes are TRBV20-1 and TRBJ2-2; D is possibly TRBD1 (5 bases). The CDR3 covers 13 residues. V was cut by 3 bases and J by 3 bases, with 8 bases left in between. The germline V gene has CDR1 DFQATT and CDR2 SNEGSKA (reference sequence). In DNA form, the CDR3 reads TGCAGTGCTAGCGACAGTTACACCGGGGAGCTGTTTTTT. It codes for CSASDSYTGELFF.

This clonotype was detected only a few times. The CDR3 here is CASTVGGDTDTQYF. The CDR3 DNA reads TGCGCCAGCACCGTCGGGGGCGACACAGATACGCAGTATTTT. The chain employs TRBV5-1 and TRBJ2-3; D tentatively reads TRBD1 or TRBD2 (6 bases each). Germline CDR1 and CDR2: SGHRS and YFSETQ. The CDR3 is 14 residues long. V was pared by 6 bases and J by 2 bases, with 13 bases between.

This clonotype was detected only a few times. The gene calls are TRBV7-6 and TRBJ2-7; D possibly corresponds to TRBD1 (6 bases). The ends were cut back, 6 bases at V and 3 bases at J, with 18 bases in the middle. Germline V gene sequence: CDR1 SGHVS, CDR2 FNYEAQ. The CDR3 is made up of 15 amino acids. The CDR3 reads CASSRGQADLYEQYF. DNA for the CDR3: TGTGCCAGCAGTAGGGGACAAGCTGACCTCTACGAGCAGTACTTC.

This clonotype was found many times. The rearrangement joins TRBV20-1 to TRBJ2-1; 7 bases map to TRBD1. Germline assignment: CDR1 DFQATT and CDR2 SNEGSKA (reference sequence). The CDR3 length is 12 residues. J lost 4 bases, V lost 8 bases, and 5 bases had no gene match. In nucleotides, the CDR3 is TGCAGTCCGACAGGGAATTACAATGAGCAGTTCTTC. This gives the protein CSPTGNYNEQFF.

This clonotype was seen a handful of times. This sequence joins TRBV5-1 and TRBJ2-1, with 8 bases aligning to TRBD2. The CDR3 length is 15 residues. The germline CDR1 and CDR2 sequences are SGHRS and YFSETQ. Germline trimming cut 2 bases from V and 8 bases from J; bases unmatched to any gene: 9. CDR3 in DNA: TGCGCCAGCAGCTTTGGCGAGCGGGGGTTGGATGAGCAGTTCTTC. The encoded protein is CASSFGERGLDEQFF.

This clonotype was recorded at least ten times. The chain recombines TRBV20-1 with TRBJ2-1, with TRBD1 as a possible D gene (6 bases). Trimming stripped 7 bases from V and 5 bases from J, with 12 bases between. The CDR3 is 12 amino acids. Germline values: CDR1 DFQATT, CDR2 SNEGSKA (reference sequence). In DNA form, the CDR3 reads TGCAGTGGTGGGACACCTAACAATGAGCAGTTCTTC. This sequence encodes CSGGTPNNEQFF.

This clonotype has ten or more counts. The genes are TRBV5-1 and TRBJ1-6, with 7 bases fitting TRBD1. J gave up 7 bases and V 0 bases, and 1 base lay outside the gene matches. The CDR3 covers 14 residues. CDR1 is SGHRS and CDR2 is YFSETQ in the germline V gene. DNA for the CDR3: TGCGCCAGCAGCTTGGGCAGGGGGAATTCACCCCTCCACTTT. The encoded protein is CASSLGRGNSPLHF.

Only a few counts were recorded for this clonotype. This chain connects TRBV15 to TRBJ1-2; no clear D. The CDR3 spans 15 residues. The germline V and J ends were trimmed by 1 base and 3 bases, with 12 bases remaining between them. The germline gives CDR1 LNHNV, CDR2 YYDKDF (reference sequence). The CDR3 spells CATSRAVDGDYGYTF. The CDR3 DNA is TGTGCCACCAGCAGAGCAGTCGACGGTGACTATGGCTACACCTTC.

This clonotype was seen at least ten times. This chain connects TRBV10-3 to TRBJ2-7, with D unclear. The CDR3 extends over 14 amino acids. Trimming took off 4 bases at V and 7 bases at J, with 17 bases between the two ends. Looked up from germline, CDR1 is ENHRY and CDR2 is SYGVKD. CDR3 sequence reads: CAISAPPRENEQYF. The CDR3 nucleotides read TGTGCCATCAGTGCCCCGCCACGCGAAAATGAGCAGTACTTC.

This clonotype was seen many times. V usage is TRBV29-1 and J usage is TRBJ1-4; D uncertain. CDR3 length equals 11 residues. The V end lost 7 bases, the J end lost 7 bases, and 10 bases lay between the germline ends. The germline gives CDR1 SQVTM, CDR2 ANQGSEA. CDR3 in amino acids: CSADIGEKLFF. As DNA, the CDR3 is TGCAGCGCCGATATAGGTGAAAAACTGTTTTTT.

The rearrangement links TRBV19 to TRBJ2-1; 9 nucleotides line up with TRBD2. With 7 bases clipped from V and 0 bases from J, the junction kept 1 base outside the gene matches. The CDR3 runs to 14 residues. Germline CDR1 is LNHDA and CDR2 is SQIVND (reference sequence). This CDR3 reads CASISGSSYNEQFF. Written as DNA, the CDR3 is TGTGCCAGTATTAGCGGGAGCTCCTACAATGAGCAGTTCTTC.

In this sample, this clonotype turned up many times. In DNA, the CDR3 is TGTGCCAGCAGCTCGGAGGAAGATACGCAGTATTTT. It translates to CASSSEEDTQYF. The chain combines TRBV7-8 with TRBJ2-3; D might be TRBD2 (5 bases). Germline-derived CDR1 and CDR2 are SGHVS and FQNEAQ. Trimming left V 4 bases short and J 5 bases short, with 7 bases between. The CDR3 extends over 12 amino acids.

This clonotype was counted many times. V is TRBV20-1 and J is TRBJ2-5; 8 bases map to TRBD1. Germline CDR1 is DFQATT and CDR2 is SNEGSKA (reference sequence). This CDR3 has 12 amino acids. Germline trimming cut 5 bases from V and 5 bases from J; bases unmatched to any gene: 4. The CDR3 region is CSASGGRETQYF. CDR3 sequence (DNA): TGCAGTGCTTCAGGGGGCAGGGAGACCCAGTACTTC.

This clonotype showed up many times. The J gene is TRBJ2-7, the V gene TRBV20-1; D gene ambiguous. CDR1 is DFQATT, CDR2 SNEGSKA, per germline (reference sequence). Trimming pared 0 bases from V and 0 bases from J, leaving 9 bases between. The CDR3 length is 14 residues. The CDR3 protein is CSARDRGGSYEQYF. The CDR3 bases are TGCAGTGCTAGAGATCGCGGCGGCTCCTACGAGCAGTACTTC.

This chain joins TRBV14 and TRBJ1-5, with TRBD1 matching over 7 bases. The CDR3 is 19 amino acids. Germline assignment: CDR1 SGHDN and CDR2 FVKESK. J gave up 2 bases and V 10 bases, and 23 bases lay outside the gene matches. CDR3 amino acids: CATRADPGQPRSRNQPQHF. Here the CDR3 DNA reads TGTGCCACCAGGGCCGATCCGGGACAGCCCCGTTCTCGCAATCAGCCCCAGCATTTT.

In this sample, this clonotype turned up a few times. V gene TRBV7-8 combines with J gene TRBJ2-1; D possibly matches TRBD1 or TRBD2 (5 bases each). Between the trimmed V and J ends, which lost 4 bases and 6 bases, there was a span of 10 bases. Per the germline V gene, CDR1 is SGHVS and CDR2 is FQNEAQ. The CDR3 totals 13 residues. CDR3 loop: CASSSGRPNEQFF. The CDR3 DNA follows: TGTGCCAGCAGCTCGGGACGCCCCAATGAGCAGTTCTTC.

J is TRBJ2-5 and V is TRBV7-2; possible D gene TRBD1, 5 bases. Per germline, CDR1 SGHTA and CDR2 FQGNSA. The CDR3 runs to 14 residues. The germline V and J ends were trimmed by 2 bases and 5 bases, with 12 bases remaining between them. The CDR3 loop is CASSLRGIWETQYF. In DNA form, the CDR3 reads TGTGCCAGCAGCTTAAGGGGTATTTGGGAGACCCAGTACTTC.

This clonotype came up many times. The chain couples TRBV5-1 to TRBJ1-2; D gene uncertain. There are 14 residues in the CDR3. Germline V gene data show CDR1 as SGHRS and CDR2 as YFSETQ. The V and J ends lost 0 bases and 4 bases respectively, with 10 bases between them. The CDR3 spells CASSLARTAYGYTF. CDR3 in DNA: TGCGCCAGCAGCTTGGCCAGAACAGCCTATGGCTACACCTTC. The full variable domain, with the rest looked up from reference TRBV5-1 and TRBJ1-2, is KAGVTQTPRYLIKTRGQQVTLSCSPISGHRSVSWYQQTPGQGLQFLFEYFSETQRNKGNFPGRFSGRQFSNSRSEMNVSTLELGDSALYLCASSLARTAYGYTFGSGTRLTVV.

This clonotype has only a few counts. This rearrangement joins TRBV7-3 to TRBJ2-6; D gene unclear. Trimming pared 1 base from V and 0 bases from J, leaving 10 bases between. The germline V gene has CDR1 SGHTA and CDR2 FQGTGA. The CDR3 spans 17 residues. DNA of the CDR3: TGTGCCAGCAGCTTAAGTCAGCCTCTCTCTGGGGCCAACGTCCTGACTTTC. Its protein product is CASSLSQPLSGANVLTF.

Notes on this clonotype: Being one base from a much bigger clone, this may be a read error. The rearrangement uses TRBV5-6 and TRBJ2-3, with 8 bases identical to TRBD2. V shed 4 bases and J 2 bases; nucleotides not matched to a gene: 6. CDR1 and CDR2 from the germline V gene are SGHDT and YYEEEE. The CDR3 covers 15 residues. CDR3 in amino acids: CASSRTSILTDTQYF. CDR3 bases: TGTGCCAGCAGCCGGACTAGCATCCTCACAGATACGCAGTATTTT.

The V call is TRBV19, the J call TRBJ2-5, with TRBD1 matching 8 bases. The CDR3 has 13 residues. The germline gives CDR1 LNHDA, CDR2 SQIVND (reference sequence). V dropped 6 bases and J dropped 3; count of bases not matched to a gene: 3. This CDR3 is CASSHRGEETQYF. CDR3 nucleotides: TGTGCCAGTAGCCACAGGGGGGAAGAGACCCAGTACTTC.

The CDR3 coding sequence is TGCGCCAGCAGGGCAGGGAAATACACCGGGGAGCTGTTTTTT. Translation gives CASRAGKYTGELFF. The chain combines TRBV10-2 with TRBJ2-2; a weak D match, TRBD1 (5 bases). CDR1 is WSHSY, CDR2 SAAADI, per germline. The CDR3 totals 14 residues. The V and J ends lost 6 bases and 3 bases respectively, with 11 bases between them.

This clonotype was counted a few times. The chain links TRBV28 to TRBJ2-5; 7 bases are a match to TRBD1. The ends lost 8 bases at V and 0 bases at J; junction bases unmatched: 12. The length of the CDR3 is 16 residues. CDR1 and CDR2 from the germline V gene are MDHEN and SYDVKM. CDR3 in amino acids: CASLPTTGRYQETQYF. The CDR3 nucleotides read TGTGCCAGCCTCCCCACGACAGGGCGGTACCAAGAGACCCAGTACTTC.

This clonotype has more than one count but fewer than ten. V and J are TRBV5-1 and TRBJ2-7; 10 bases line up with TRBD1. The CDR3 is 17 amino acids. Trimming removed 4 bases from V and 5 bases from J; junction bases left unmatched: 15. CDR1 is SGHRS, CDR2 YFSETQ, per germline. The CDR3 here is CASSRAFGTGAFDEQYF. CDR3 nucleotides: TGCGCCAGCAGCCGTGCATTTGGGACAGGGGCTTTCGACGAGCAGTACTTC.

The chain links TRBV5-1 to TRBJ2-1, with 11 bases fitting TRBD2. The CDR3 loop spans 17 amino acids. J was trimmed by 3 bases and V by 4 bases; bases with no gene match: 9. Germline V CDR1 and CDR2: SGHRS, YFSETQ. In DNA form, the CDR3 reads TGCGCCAGCAGCGCGACGGCCGGGACTAGCGGCTACAATGAGCAGTTCTTC. Amino acids: CASSATAGTSGYNEQFF.

The J gene is TRBJ2-5, the V gene TRBV5-1, with 7 bases that match TRBD2. The CDR3 runs to 15 residues. Germline V gene lookup returns CDR1 SGHRS and CDR2 YFSETQ. Trimming at V came to 4 bases and at J to 1 base, leaving 7 bases not matched to a gene. The CDR3 is CASSRVGTIQETQYF. CDR3 nucleotides: TGCGCCAGCAGCCGGGTGGGGACTATCCAAGAGACCCAGTACTTC.

DNA for the CDR3: TGTGCCAGCAGCTTAAGGGGAACAGGGGGGTTCAAAGAGACCCAGTACTTC. As protein: CASSLRGTGGFKETQYF. The V call is TRBV11-2, the J call TRBJ2-5, with 8 bases aligning to TRBD1. The trim removed 2 bases at V and 3 bases at J, leaving 11 bases unmatched. The CDR3 extends over 17 amino acids. CDR1 and CDR2 from the germline V gene are SGHAT and FQNNGV. Together with reference TRBV11-2 and TRBJ2-5, the CDR3 gives the full variable domain: EAGVAQSPRYKIIEKRQSVAFWCNPISGHATLYWYQQILGQGPKLLIQFQNNGVVDDSQLPKDRFSAERLKGVDSTLKIQPAKLEDSAVYLCASSLRGTGGFKETQYFGPGTRLLVL.